This record covers a single T cell receptor beta chain. No antigen is known for it. Produced via immunoSEQ multiplex PCR; TCRdb's table is partial and in-frame only. In the table there are roughly 100,000 clones, 84% of which are singletons. These data are taken from a study of radiation and T cells in renal cell carcinoma. This CDR3 has 17 amino acids. CDR1 is SGDLS, CDR2 YYNGEE, per germline. Germline trimming cut 0 bases from V and 4 bases from J; bases unmatched to any gene: 8. Study findings and constraints: No pretreatment tumor biopsies were available for baseline clonotypes. In blood, top tumor clones expanded by 2 weeks, shrinking by 4.

Time point noted: blood 4 weeks post-SBRT, at nephrectomy. The sample's treatment: 15 Gy SBRT to primary tumor, nephrectomy 4 weeks later. Nephrectomy followed 15 Gy stereotactic body radiation by 4 weeks. The patient's renal cell carcinoma had clear cell pathology. This chain joins TRBV9 and TRBJ2-5; 11 positions match TRBD2. The TCR sequence derives from a man aged 55 to 70 with renal cell carcinoma. The sample consisted of blood, taken from a patient whose treatment included radiotherapy and nephrectomy. CDR3 amino acids: CASSVGVLAGGLETQYF. The CDR3 region has the DNA TGTGCCAGCAGCGTAGGTGTCCTAGCGGGAGGTTTAGAGACCCAGTACTTC.